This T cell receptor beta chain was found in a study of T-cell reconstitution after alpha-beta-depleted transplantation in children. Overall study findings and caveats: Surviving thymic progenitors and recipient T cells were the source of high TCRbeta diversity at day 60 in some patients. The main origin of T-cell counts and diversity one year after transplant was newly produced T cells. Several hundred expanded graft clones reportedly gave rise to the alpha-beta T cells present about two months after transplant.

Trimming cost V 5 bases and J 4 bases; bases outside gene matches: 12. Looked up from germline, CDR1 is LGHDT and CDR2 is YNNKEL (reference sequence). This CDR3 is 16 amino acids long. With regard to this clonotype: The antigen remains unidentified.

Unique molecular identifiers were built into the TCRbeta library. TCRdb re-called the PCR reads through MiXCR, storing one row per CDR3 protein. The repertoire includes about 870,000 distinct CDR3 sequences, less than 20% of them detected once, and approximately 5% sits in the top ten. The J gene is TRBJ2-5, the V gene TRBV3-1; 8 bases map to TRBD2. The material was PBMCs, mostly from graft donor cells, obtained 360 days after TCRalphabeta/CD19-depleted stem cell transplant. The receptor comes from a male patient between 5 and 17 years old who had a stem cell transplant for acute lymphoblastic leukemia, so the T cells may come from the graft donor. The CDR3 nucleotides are TGTGCCAGCAGCACAGTCCCGGGACTAGTCGGAGAGACCCAGTACTTC. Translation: CASSTVPGLVGETQYF.